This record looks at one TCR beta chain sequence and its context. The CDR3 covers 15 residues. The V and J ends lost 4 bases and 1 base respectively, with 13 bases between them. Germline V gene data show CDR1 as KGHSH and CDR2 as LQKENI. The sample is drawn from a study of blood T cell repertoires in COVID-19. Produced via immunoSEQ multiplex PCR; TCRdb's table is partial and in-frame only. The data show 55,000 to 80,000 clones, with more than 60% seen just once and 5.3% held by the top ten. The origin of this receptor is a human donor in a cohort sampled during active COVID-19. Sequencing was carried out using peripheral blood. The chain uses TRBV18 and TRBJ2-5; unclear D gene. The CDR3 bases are TGTGCCAGCTCACTAATGGCTGAAACCCAAGAGACCCAGTACTTC. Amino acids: CASSLMAETQETQYF.